Listed below are T cell receptor beta chains from one sample, sequenced in a study of T cells in Graves' hyperthyroidism and ophthalmopathy. TCRdb ran MiXCR on the multiplex PCR reads and lists one entry per CDR3 protein. The sample carries around 570,000 distinct CDR3 sequences, about 20% recorded once. Sequenced material: blood. The receptors were sampled from a man between 40 and 49 years old with Graves' ophthalmopathy. CDR3s include the opening cysteine and the closing phenylalanine or tryptophan. The D gene is left open where the match is weak. Clone size is not always given. Where it is, it says once, few, many or a class for expanded clones.

cdr3_length	v_call	clone_size	d_call	j_call	cdr3_aa	cdr3_nt
16	TRBV27	-	TRBD2	TRBJ2-1	CASSSSRTSGSGERFF	TGTGCCAGCAGTTCCTCGAGGACTAGCGGGAGTGGGGAGCGGTTCTTC
16	TRBV27	many	-	TRBJ2-7	CASSTYTSWGVGEQYF	TGTGCCAGCAGCACTTATACTAGCTGGGGAGTTGGCGAGCAGTACTTC
11	TRBV20-1	many	TRBD2	TRBJ2-2	CSAAGDPWLFF	TGCAGTGCCGCGGGGGACCCTTGGCTGTTTTTT
15	TRBV19	-	-	TRBJ1-1	CASSLGRIPNTEAFF	TGTGCCAGTAGTCTCGGACGCATTCCGAACACTGAAGCTTTCTTT
18	TRBV5-6	-	TRBD1	TRBJ2-5	CASSMSGTGNRRHETQYF	TGTGCCAGCAGCATGTCCGGGACAGGGAACAGGAGGCATGAGACCCAGTACTTC
14	TRBV6-1	-	TRBD2	TRBJ2-3	CASSRLADTDTQYF	TGTGCCAGCAGCAGACTAGCGGACACAGATACGCAGTATTTT
10	TRBV2	many	-	TRBJ2-1	CASVGLEQFF	TGTGCCAGCGTCGGGTTGGAGCAGTTCTTC
16	TRBV28	many	-	TRBJ1-1	CASSLPGYPMNTEAFF	TGTGCCAGCAGTTTGCCAGGGTACCCTATGAACACTGAAGCTTTCTTT
15	TRBV2	many	TRBD2	TRBJ2-7	CASRPGTSGSYEQYF	TGTGCCAGCAGACCTGGGACTAGCGGGAGTTACGAGCAGTACTTC
12	TRBV6-4	few	-	TRBJ2-1	CASSDSDREQFF	TGTGCCAGCAGTGACTCAGACCGTGAGCAGTTCTTC
12	TRBV6-2/TRBV6-3	-	TRBD1	TRBJ2-7	CASSYGTVEQYF	TGTGCCAGCAGTTACGGGACAGTCGAGCAGTACTTC
12	TRBV11-2	many	-	TRBJ2-7	CASSSSHYEQYF	TGTGCCAGCAGCTCCTCTCATTACGAGCAGTACTTC
13	TRBV27	-	TRBD1	TRBJ1-2	CARGGQGAYGYTF	TGTGCCAGGGGGGGACAGGGGGCCTATGGCTACACCTTC
18	TRBV10-3	many	TRBD1	TRBJ1-1	CAISKKVPGQGANTEAFF	TGTGCCATCAGTAAGAAAGTCCCGGGACAGGGGGCGAACACTGAAGCTTTCTTT
13	TRBV5-1	few	TRBD1	TRBJ2-7	CASSLQGVQEQYF	TGCGCCAGCAGCTTGCAGGGGGTCCAGGAGCAGTACTTC
14	TRBV2	few	TRBD1	TRBJ1-5	CASRGGTGGQPQHF	TGTGCCAGCAGGGGGGGGACAGGTGGTCAGCCCCAGCATTTT
13	TRBV9	few	-	TRBJ2-7	CASSPGVGNEQYF	TGTGCCAGCAGCCCAGGGGTCGGGAACGAGCAGTACTTC
15	TRBV12-3/TRBV12-4	many	TRBD1	TRBJ1-1	CASRDRGLSNTEAFF	TGTGCCAGCCGGGACAGGGGACTATCGAACACTGAAGCTTTCTTT
15	TRBV20-1	few	-	TRBJ1-3	CSAEGGALGGNTIYF	TGCAGTGCCGAGGGGGGGGCGCTAGGTGGAAACACCATATATTTT
15	TRBV13	many	TRBD2	TRBJ2-5	CASSFRAGIGETQYF	TGTGCCAGCAGCTTTCGAGCGGGGATTGGTGAGACCCAGTACTTC
13	TRBV7-9	-	-	TRBJ1-2	CASSQGVNYGYTF	TGTGCCAGCAGCCAGGGAGTTAACTATGGCTACACCTTC
15	TRBV30	-	-	TRBJ2-3	CAWTQGGSNTDTQYF	TGTGCCTGGACCCAGGGCGGGTCGAACACAGATACGCAGTATTTT
14	TRBV6-1	few	TRBD2	TRBJ2-7	CASTTSGGGYEQYF	TGTGCCAGCACGACTAGCGGAGGGGGGTACGAGCAGTACTTC
15	TRBV10-3	many	-	TRBJ1-1	CAISDRIGSGTEAFF	TGTGCCATCAGTGACCGCATAGGATCGGGAACTGAAGCTTTCTTT
15	TRBV6-2/TRBV6-3	many	-	TRBJ2-4	CASSFNRVTKNIQYF	TGTGCCAGCAGTTTCAACAGGGTAACCAAAAACATTCAGTACTTC
13	TRBV20-1	-	-	TRBJ2-7	CSATRDGKYEQYF	TGCAGTGCTACCCGGGACGGAAAGTACGAGCAGTACTTC
14	TRBV5-1	-	-	TRBJ2-7	CASSFKQGPGEQYF	TGCGCCAGCAGCTTTAAGCAGGGTCCAGGCGAGCAGTACTTC
14	TRBV30	many	-	TRBJ2-1	CAWSKASSYNEQFF	TGTGCCTGGAGTAAGGCCTCCTCCTACAATGAGCAGTTCTTC
14	TRBV29-1	-	TRBD1	TRBJ1-3	CSVVIRGSGNTIYF	TGCAGCGTCGTTATCAGGGGGTCTGGAAACACCATATATTTT
13	TRBV29-1	-	-	TRBJ1-3	CSVDGISGNTIYF	TGCAGCGTTGACGGAATCTCTGGAAACACCATATATTTT
13	TRBV18	-	-	TRBJ2-1	CASSWSGYNEQFF	TGTGCCAGCTCCTGGAGTGGGTACAATGAGCAGTTCTTC
14	TRBV20-1	many	TRBD1	TRBJ1-2	CSARRTGGFYGYTF	TGCAGTGCTAGGAGAACAGGGGGTTTCTATGGCTACACCTTC
15	TRBV2	few	TRBD1	TRBJ2-7	CASSLDRISSYEQYF	TGTGCCAGCAGTCTGGACAGGATTAGCTCCTACGAGCAGTACTTC
15	TRBV14	few	-	TRBJ1-5	CASSQEIRGNQPQHF	TGTGCCAGCAGCCAAGAGATTCGAGGTAATCAGCCCCAGCATTTT
16	TRBV7-6	few	TRBD2	TRBJ2-7	CASSLEAGRSSYEQYF	TGTGCCAGCAGCTTAGAAGCGGGGAGGAGCTCCTACGAGCAGTACTTC
14	TRBV20-1	-	TRBD1	TRBJ1-1	CSARQGAPDTEAFF	TGCAGTGCCAGACAGGGGGCGCCGGACACTGAAGCTTTCTTT
17	TRBV5-6	-	-	TRBJ2-4	CASSLAGVRRAKNIQYF	TGTGCCAGCAGCTTGGCGGGGGTCCGCAGGGCCAAAAACATTCAGTACTTC
14	TRBV7-2	-	-	TRBJ1-2	CASSSSYLNYGYTF	TGTGCCAGCAGCTCCTCTTATCTCAACTATGGCTACACCTTC
15	TRBV2	many	TRBD1	TRBJ2-7	CASSPGGQGRYEQYF	TGTGCCAGCAGTCCGGGGGGACAGGGAAGGTACGAGCAGTACTTC
15	TRBV9	-	TRBD1	TRBJ1-2	CASSVDTGGLYGYTF	TGTGCCAGCAGCGTAGATACAGGGGGGCTCTATGGCTACACCTTC
12	TRBV29-1	few	-	TRBJ2-7	CSILGTAGEQYF	TGCAGCATTCTCGGGACCGCGGGCGAGCAGTACTTC
15	TRBV2	many	TRBD1	TRBJ1-2	CASTYAGTGGYGYTF	TGTGCCAGCACCTACGCCGGGACAGGGGGCTATGGCTACACCTTC
17	TRBV11-2	-	TRBD1	TRBJ2-1	CASSVNPTGGSYNEQFF	TGTGCCAGCAGCGTGAACCCAACAGGGGGCTCCTACAATGAGCAGTTCTTC
15	TRBV2	many	TRBD2	TRBJ2-7	CASSEGASGTYEQYF	TGTGCCAGCAGTGAAGGCGCTAGCGGAACCTACGAGCAGTACTTC
12	TRBV5-1	few	-	TRBJ2-2	CASSVGVRELFF	TGCGCCAGCAGCGTGGGGGTGCGGGAGCTGTTTTTT
15	TRBV18	many	TRBD2	TRBJ2-5	CASSPEGLARETQYF	TGTGCCAGCTCACCAGAGGGACTAGCAAGGGAGACCCAGTACTTC
9	TRBV13	many	-	TRBJ2-7	CASTYEQYF	TGTGCCAGCACCTACGAGCAGTACTTC
12	TRBV28	-	-	TRBJ1-2	CASSAGNYGYTF	TGTGCCAGCAGTGCAGGGAACTATGGCTACACCTTC
15	TRBV30	many	TRBD1	TRBJ2-7	CAWSIDREPPYAQYF	TGTGCCTGGAGTATCGACAGGGAACCCCCTTACGCGCAGTACTTC